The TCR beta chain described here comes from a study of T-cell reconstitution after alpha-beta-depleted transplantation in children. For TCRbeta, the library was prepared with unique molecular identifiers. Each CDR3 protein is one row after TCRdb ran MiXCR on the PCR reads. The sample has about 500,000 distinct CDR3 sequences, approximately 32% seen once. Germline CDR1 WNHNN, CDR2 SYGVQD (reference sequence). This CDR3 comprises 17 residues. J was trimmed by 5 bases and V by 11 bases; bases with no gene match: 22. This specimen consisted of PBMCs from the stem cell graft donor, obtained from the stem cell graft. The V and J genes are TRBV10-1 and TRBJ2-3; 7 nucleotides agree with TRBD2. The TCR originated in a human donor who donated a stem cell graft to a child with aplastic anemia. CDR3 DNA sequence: TGCGCCCCAAACCTACTTAGAACGGGAGGAATAGGAGATACGCAGTATTTT. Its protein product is CAPNLLRTGGIGDTQYF.